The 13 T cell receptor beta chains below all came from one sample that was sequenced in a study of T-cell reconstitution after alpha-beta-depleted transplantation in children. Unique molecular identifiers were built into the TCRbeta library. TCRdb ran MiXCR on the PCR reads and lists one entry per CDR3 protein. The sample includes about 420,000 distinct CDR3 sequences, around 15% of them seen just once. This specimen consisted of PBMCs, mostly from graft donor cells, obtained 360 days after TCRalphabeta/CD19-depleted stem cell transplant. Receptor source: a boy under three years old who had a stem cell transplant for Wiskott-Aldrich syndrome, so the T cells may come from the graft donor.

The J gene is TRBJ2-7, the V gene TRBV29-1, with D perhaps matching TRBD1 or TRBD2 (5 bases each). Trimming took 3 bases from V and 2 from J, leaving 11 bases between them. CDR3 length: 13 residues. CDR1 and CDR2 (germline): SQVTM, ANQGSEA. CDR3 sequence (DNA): TGCAGCGTTGACGACGGGGCCGCCTACGAGCAGTACTTC. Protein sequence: CSVDDGAAYEQYF.

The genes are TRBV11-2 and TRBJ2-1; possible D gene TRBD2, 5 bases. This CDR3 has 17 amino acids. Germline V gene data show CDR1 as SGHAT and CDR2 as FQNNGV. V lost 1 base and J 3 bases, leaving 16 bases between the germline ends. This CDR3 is CASSLVWTPTNYNEQFF. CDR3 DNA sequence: TGTGCCAGCAGCTTAGTCTGGACTCCCACTAACTACAATGAGCAGTTCTTC.

Here the CDR3 DNA reads TGTGCCAGCAGCAAACCCTCAGTATTGTGTTGGGGGAACACCGGGGAGCTGTTTTTT. This encodes CASSKPSVLCWGNTGELFF. The chain recombines TRBV21-1 with TRBJ2-2; TRBD2 is taken as the D call from the table, unchecked against the DNA. TRBV21-1 is labeled a pseudogene. CDR3 length: 19 residues.

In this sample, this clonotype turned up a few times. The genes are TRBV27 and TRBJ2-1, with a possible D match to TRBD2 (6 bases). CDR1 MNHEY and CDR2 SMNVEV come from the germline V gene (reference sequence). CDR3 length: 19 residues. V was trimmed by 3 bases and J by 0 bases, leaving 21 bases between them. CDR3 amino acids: CASSFDGSHLRGSYNEQFF. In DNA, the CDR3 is TGTGCCAGCAGTTTTGACGGGAGCCACCTGCGGGGCTCCTACAATGAGCAGTTCTTC.

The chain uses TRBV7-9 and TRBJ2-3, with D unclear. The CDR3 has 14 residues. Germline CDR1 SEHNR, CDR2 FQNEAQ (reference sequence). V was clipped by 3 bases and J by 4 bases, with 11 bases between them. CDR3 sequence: CASSFGVGADTQYF. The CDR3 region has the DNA TGTGCCAGCAGCTTTGGGGTAGGAGCAGATACGCAGTATTTT. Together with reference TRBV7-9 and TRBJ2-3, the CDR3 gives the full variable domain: DTGVSQNPRHKITKRGQNVTFRCDPISEHNRLYWYRQTLGQGPEFLTYFQNEAQLEKSRLLSDRFSAERPKGSFSTLEIQRTEQGDSAMYLCASSFGVGADTQYFGPGTRLTVL.

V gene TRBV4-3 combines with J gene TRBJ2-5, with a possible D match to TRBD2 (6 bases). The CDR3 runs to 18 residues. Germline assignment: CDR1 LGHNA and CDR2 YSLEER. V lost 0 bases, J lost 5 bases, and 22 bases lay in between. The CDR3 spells CASSQDGPSGPWQETQYF. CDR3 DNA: TGCGCCAGCAGCCAAGATGGCCCCAGCGGGCCTTGGCAGGAGACCCAGTACTTC.

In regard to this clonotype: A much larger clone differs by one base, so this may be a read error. Written as DNA, the CDR3 is TGTACCAGCAGTTCCCTCTCTCAGGGACTAGGGGACCAAGAGACCCAGTACTTC. Translated, it gives CTSSSLSQGLGDQETQYF. The rearrangement uses TRBV6-7 and TRBJ2-5; 8 bases line up with TRBD2. TRBV6-7 is sorted into the ORF group, with uncertain function. The CDR3 is 18 residues long.

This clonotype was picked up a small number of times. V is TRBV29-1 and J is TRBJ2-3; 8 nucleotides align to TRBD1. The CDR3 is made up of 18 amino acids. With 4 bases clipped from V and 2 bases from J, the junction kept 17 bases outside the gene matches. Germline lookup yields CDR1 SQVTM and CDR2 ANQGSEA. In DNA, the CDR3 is TGCAGCGTTGGATTCACCGGACAGGGAACCCAACACACAGATACGCAGTATTTT. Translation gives CSVGFTGQGTQHTDTQYF.

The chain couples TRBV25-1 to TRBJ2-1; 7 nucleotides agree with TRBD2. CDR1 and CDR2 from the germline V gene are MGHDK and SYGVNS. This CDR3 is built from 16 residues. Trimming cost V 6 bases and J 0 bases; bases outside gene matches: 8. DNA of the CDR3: TGTGCCAGCAGACCGAAGCGGGGCAGCTCCTACAATGAGCAGTTCTTC. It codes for CASRPKRGSSYNEQFF.

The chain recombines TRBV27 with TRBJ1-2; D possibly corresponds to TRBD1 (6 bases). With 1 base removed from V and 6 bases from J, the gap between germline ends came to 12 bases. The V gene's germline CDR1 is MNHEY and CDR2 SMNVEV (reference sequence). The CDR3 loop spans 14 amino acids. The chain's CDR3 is CASSLLGGPNGYTF. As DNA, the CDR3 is TGTGCCAGCAGTTTATTGGGGGGGCCGAATGGCTACACCTTC.

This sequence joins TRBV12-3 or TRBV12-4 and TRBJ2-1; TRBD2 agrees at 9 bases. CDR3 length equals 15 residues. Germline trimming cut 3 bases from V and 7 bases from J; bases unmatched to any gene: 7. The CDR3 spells CASSLVAGARNEQFF. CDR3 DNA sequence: TGTGCCAGCAGTTTGGTAGCGGGAGCTAGGAATGAGCAGTTCTTC.

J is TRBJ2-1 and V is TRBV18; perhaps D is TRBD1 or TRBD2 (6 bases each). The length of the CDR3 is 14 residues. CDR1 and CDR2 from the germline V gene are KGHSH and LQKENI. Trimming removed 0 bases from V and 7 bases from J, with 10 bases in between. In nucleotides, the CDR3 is TGTGCCAGCTCACCACCGAGAGGGGGGAATGAGCAGTTCTTC. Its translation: CASSPPRGGNEQFF.

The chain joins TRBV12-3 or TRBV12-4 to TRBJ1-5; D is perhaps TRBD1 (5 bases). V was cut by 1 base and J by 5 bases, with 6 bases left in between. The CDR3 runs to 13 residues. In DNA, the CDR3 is TGTGCCAGCAGTTTAGGGACACATCAGCCCCAGCATTTT. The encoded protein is CASSLGTHQPQHF.